These 24 T cell receptor beta chains were all obtained from the same sample, sequenced in a study of blood T cell repertoires in COVID-19. Here immunoSEQ multiplex PCR was the method, and the copy in TCRdb shows in-frame clones only, minus some. The sample contains some 250,000 clones, about 80% of which appear only once. The sample consisted of PBMCs or T cells enriched from blood (not recorded which). These receptors were collected from a man aged 35 to 55 who had recovered from COVID-19.

In this sample, this clone turned up a few times. The V and J genes are TRBV29-1 and TRBJ2-5; a weak D match, TRBD1 (6 bases). There are 14 residues in the CDR3. The V end was cut by 5 bases, the J end by 2 bases, with 15 bases between. Germline-derived CDR1 and CDR2 are SQVTM and ANQGSEA. For the CDR3, the DNA is TGCAGCGTTAAGGCGCAGGGGCAGCAAGAGACCCAGTACTTC. This gives the protein CSVKAQGQQETQYF.

In DNA form, the CDR3 reads TGCGCCAGCAGCTTGGCCAGGGGCTATGGCTACACCTTC. Protein: CASSLARGYGYTF. The chain has TRBV5-1 and TRBJ1-2, with D perhaps matching TRBD1 (6 bases). Germline lookup yields CDR1 SGHRS and CDR2 YFSETQ. CDR3 length: 13 amino acids. V was pared by 0 bases and J by 4 bases, with 7 bases between.

The rearrangement uses TRBV29-1 and TRBJ2-7; tentatively, D is TRBD2 (7 bases). This CDR3 is built from 15 residues. The germline V gene has CDR1 SQVTM and CDR2 ANQGSEA. Between the trimmed V and J ends, which lost 5 bases and 0 bases, there was a span of 17 bases. CDR3 sequence (DNA): TGCAGCGTTAGGGAGGGGGTAGCGACCTCCTACGAGCAGTACTTC. It encodes CSVREGVATSYEQYF.

The chain employs TRBV2 and TRBJ1-1, with 9 positions matching TRBD1. This CDR3 region has 16 residues. Germline assignment: CDR1 SNHLY and CDR2 FYNNEI. Unmatched junction bases numbered 13, after V lost 5 bases and J lost 6 bases. CDR3 region: CASSPNTLTGGAEAFF. The CDR3, as DNA: TGTGCCAGCAGTCCCAATACATTAACAGGGGGCGCTGAAGCTTTCTTT.

The chain recombines TRBV15 with TRBJ2-2, with 8 bases lining up with TRBD1. V shed 3 bases and J 6 bases; nucleotides not matched to a gene: 6. Germline V CDR1 and CDR2: LNHNV, YYDKDF (reference sequence). CDR3 size: 15 residues. The DNA of the CDR3 is TGTGCCACCAGCAGCGCCCTGACAGGGGCCGGGGAGCTGTTTTTT. This translates into CATSSALTGAGELFF.

This chain's CDR3 is CASGGGTNYGYTF. In nucleotides, the CDR3 is TGTGCCAGCGGGGGGGGGACCAACTATGGCTACACCTTC. The chain is built from TRBV28 and TRBJ1-2; D is perhaps TRBD1 (5 bases). In germline, CDR1 is MDHEN, CDR2 SYDVKM. The CDR3 has 13 amino acids. V gave up 8 bases and J gave up 2 bases, with 12 bases separating them.

The chain is built from TRBV28 and TRBJ2-1; maybe TRBD1 (5 bases). The CDR3 is 16 amino acids. Germline-derived CDR1 and CDR2 are MDHEN and SYDVKM. Trimming cost V 4 bases and J 0 bases, with 13 bases left between them. CDR3 nucleotide sequence: TGTGCCAGCAGTTCCCCCCAGGGCGGCTCCTACAATGAGCAGTTCTTC. This translates into CASSSPQGGSYNEQFF.

The V call is TRBV6-1, the J call TRBJ1-5, with no clear D. V lost 1 base and J 0 bases, leaving 10 bases between the germline ends. CDR1 MNHNS and CDR2 SASEGT come from the germline V gene. The length of the CDR3 is 16 residues. CDR3 DNA: TGTGCCAGCAGTGAAGTGGGAGACCTTAGCAATCAGCCCCAGCATTTT. Protein sequence: CASSEVGDLSNQPQHF.

V gene TRBV4-3 combines with J gene TRBJ1-6, with D possibly being TRBD1 (5 bases). CDR1 and CDR2 from the germline V gene are LGHNA and YSLEER. Trimming took 4 bases from V and 12 from J, leaving 19 bases between them. The CDR3 covers 15 residues. The CDR3 reads CASSPSGGGVGPLHF. The CDR3, as DNA: TGCGCCAGCAGCCCATCCGGTGGGGGGGTAGGACCCCTCCACTTT.

The chain carries TRBV5-4 and TRBJ2-2, with TRBD1 matching 9 bases. The V gene's germline CDR1 is SGHNT and CDR2 YYREEE (reference sequence). With 0 bases clipped from V and 4 bases from J, the junction kept 4 bases outside the gene matches. The length of the CDR3 is 16 residues. This CDR3 is CASSLAGTGRTGELFF. CDR3 DNA sequence: TGTGCCAGCAGCTTGGCCGGGACAGGGCGCACCGGGGAGCTGTTTTTT.

The rearrangement joins TRBV10-3 to TRBJ1-1; 11 positions agree with TRBD1. Germline V gives CDR1 ENHRY, CDR2 SYGVKD. J lost 5 bases, V lost 6 bases, and 5 bases had no gene match. The CDR3 has 14 amino acids. Here the CDR3 DNA reads TGTGCCATCAGGGGGACAGGGGGTGGTACTGAAGCTTTCTTT. Translating gives CAIRGTGGGTEAFF.

This sequence joins TRBV4-1 and TRBJ1-5, with D maybe TRBD1 (5 bases). V lost 2 bases and J 4 bases, leaving 12 bases between the germline ends. The germline gives CDR1 MGHRA, CDR2 YSYEKL. This CDR3 region has 15 residues. The CDR3: CASSQLQGWNQPQHF. As DNA, the CDR3 is TGCGCCAGCAGCCAACTCCAGGGTTGGAATCAGCCCCAGCATTTT.

This rearrangement joins TRBV5-1 to TRBJ2-5, with D hard to call. Trimming removed 2 bases at V and 2 bases at J, with 7 bases between. Germline V CDR1 and CDR2: SGHRS, YFSETQ. The CDR3 is 13 residues long. The CDR3 sequence is CASSLMRQETQYF. DNA for the CDR3: TGCGCCAGCAGCTTAATGAGGCAAGAGACCCAGTACTTC.

The chain recombines TRBV7-2 with TRBJ1-1; tentative D call: TRBD1 (5 bases). Germline V gene data show CDR1 as SGHTA and CDR2 as FQGNSA. V was trimmed by 1 base and J by 10 bases, leaving 16 bases between them. The CDR3 length is 14 residues. CDR3 residues: CASSLGRDSGGAFF. CDR3 bases: TGTGCCAGCAGCTTAGGGCGGGACTCCGGGGGAGCTTTCTTT.

This clone was detected only once. This chain links TRBV28 with TRBJ1-1, with D maybe TRBD1 (6 bases). Germline-derived CDR1 and CDR2 are MDHEN and SYDVKM. Trimming left V 4 bases short and J 3 bases short, with 18 bases between. This CDR3 is 16 amino acids long. CDR3 nucleotide sequence: TGTGCCAGCAGTTCGTACAGGGTAGTTCTCCACACTGAAGCTTTCTTT. It encodes CASSSYRVVLHTEAFF.

The chain uses TRBV29-1 and TRBJ2-7, with 10 bases that match TRBD1. The CDR3 length is 14 residues. CDR1 and CDR2 from the germline V gene are SQVTM and ANQGSEA. V shed 3 bases, J shed 5 bases, and the junction held 7 bases outside the gene matches. CDR3 DNA sequence: TGCAGCGTTGACGAGGGACAGGGGTTCGACGAGCAGTACTTC. This translates into CSVDEGQGFDEQYF.

The chain uses TRBV2 and TRBJ1-2, with 11 bases lining up with TRBD1. From germline, CDR1 is SNHLY and CDR2 FYNNEI. The trim removed 6 bases at V and 0 bases at J, leaving 3 bases unmatched. The CDR3 is made up of 15 amino acids. The CDR3 sequence: CASRQGQGANYGYTF. DNA of the CDR3: TGTGCCAGCAGGCAGGGACAGGGGGCTAACTATGGCTACACCTTC.

The chain recombines TRBV15 with TRBJ2-6; TRBD1 aligns across 7 bases. CDR3 length: 20 amino acids. Germline values: CDR1 LNHNV, CDR2 YYDKDF (reference sequence). V lost 3 bases and J lost 0; bases outside the gene matches: 14. The CDR3 DNA is TGTGCCACCAGCAGCCAACTCCGGGACAGCAAACTCTCTGGGGCCAACGTCCTGACTTTC. It yields the protein CATSSQLRDSKLSGANVLTF.

V is TRBV3-1 (or the pseudogene TRBV3-2) and J is TRBJ1-1, with a weak D call TRBD1 (5 bases). This CDR3 comprises 20 residues. V lost 1 base, J lost 0 bases, and 24 bases lay in between. The germline CDR1 and CDR2 sequences are LGHDT and YNNKEL (reference sequence). CDR3 protein: CASSQVVPLWRGKLNTEAFF. The CDR3 DNA is TGTGCCAGCAGCCAAGTCGTCCCGCTTTGGAGGGGAAAATTGAACACTGAAGCTTTCTTT.

This rearrangement joins TRBV5-1 to TRBJ1-4; perhaps TRBD1 as D (5 bases). Germline values: CDR1 SGHRS, CDR2 YFSETQ. This CDR3 spans 14 amino acids. V was shortened by 0 bases and J by 4 bases, with 7 bases between the two germline ends. The CDR3 protein is CASSLAGINEKLFF. The CDR3 DNA is TGCGCCAGCAGCTTGGCAGGGATTAATGAAAAACTGTTTTTT.

The chain recombines TRBV28 with TRBJ1-6; 7 bases fit TRBD1. From germline, CDR1 is MDHEN and CDR2 SYDVKM. The trim removed 1 base at V and 1 base at J, leaving 1 base unmatched. The CDR3 extends over 16 amino acids. The CDR3 region is CASSLYRGSYNSPLHF. For the CDR3, the DNA is TGTGCCAGCAGTTTATACAGGGGATCCTATAATTCACCCCTCCACTTT. Supplemented by reference TRBV28 and TRBJ1-6, the full variable domain reads DVKVTQSSRYLVKRTGEKVFLECVQDMDHENMFWYRQDPGLGLRLIYFSYDVKMKEKGDIPEGYSVSREKKERFSLILESASTNQTSMYLCASSLYRGSYNSPLHFGNGTRLTVT.

The rearrangement links TRBV7-2 to TRBJ2-1; a possible D gene is TRBD2 (5 bases). CDR1 is SGHTA, CDR2 FQGNSA, per germline. The V end lost 1 base, the J end lost 9 bases, and 7 bases lay between the germline ends. The length of the CDR3 is 12 residues. CDR3 region: CASSLGAGEQFF. In nucleotides, the CDR3 is TGTGCCAGCAGCTTAGGTGCGGGTGAGCAGTTCTTC.

The chain carries TRBV19 and TRBJ1-1; D is possibly TRBD1 (5 bases). The CDR3 consists of 14 residues. Trimming took 3 bases from V and 5 from J, leaving 13 bases between them. The V gene's germline CDR1 is LNHDA and CDR2 SQIVND (reference sequence). This CDR3 is CASSIYRGETEAFF. DNA for the CDR3: TGTGCCAGTAGTATTTATAGGGGCGAAACTGAAGCTTTCTTT.

The CDR3 sequence: CASSLYPGTAGSQPQHF. CDR3 coding DNA: TGTGCCAGCAGTCTCTACCCCGGGACAGCCGGTAGTCAGCCCCAGCATTTT. The chain couples TRBV27 to TRBJ1-5; 7 bases agree with TRBD1. The CDR3 runs 17 residues. Germline V lookup: CDR1 MNHEY, CDR2 SMNVEV (reference sequence). J lost 6 bases, V lost 5 bases, and 16 bases had no gene match.